Listed below are T cell receptor beta chains from one sample, sequenced in a study of blood T cell repertoires in COVID-19. Profiling relied on immunoSEQ multiplex PCR, and the TCRdb table lists in-frame clones only, not all of them. The sample holds about 160,000 clones, roughly four fifths seen once. The specimen sequenced was peripheral blood. Source of these receptors: a human donor in a cohort sampled during active COVID-19. Both conserved end residues are part of each CDR3. Each record gives: clone size, D gene, V gene, J gene, CDR3 protein, CDR3 DNA. D genes are given only for firm matches. Clone sizes are given selectively: once, few, many, or a class where the clone is expanded.

.	TRBD1	TRBV19	TRBJ1-6	CASRTGGDSPLHF	TGTGCCAGTAGGACAGGGGGCGATTCACCCCTCCACTTT
.	TRBD1	TRBV5-4	TRBJ2-6	CASSSGQNRAGANVLTF	TGTGCCAGCAGCTCGGGACAGAATCGAGCTGGGGCCAACGTCCTGACTTTC
.	TRBD2	TRBV19	TRBJ2-3	CASSIDPLAGGPDTQYF	TGTGCCAGTAGTATAGATCCGCTAGCGGGGGGGCCGGATACGCAGTATTTT
.	.	TRBV5-1	TRBJ2-7	CASSYSSYEQYF	TGCGCCAGCAGCTATAGCTCCTACGAGCAGTACTTC
.	TRBD2	TRBV28	TRBJ2-1	CASSGGTSAGNEQFF	TGTGCCAGCAGTGGTGGGACTAGCGCGGGCAATGAGCAGTTCTTC
.	.	TRBV29-1	TRBJ2-7	CSVELAMGEQYF	TGCAGCGTTGAACTAGCGATGGGCGAGCAGTACTTC
once	.	TRBV6-5	TRBJ1-2	CASSTGLVRGYTF	TGTGCCAGCAGTACAGGGCTGGTGCGCGGCTACACCTTC
.	.	TRBV6-5	TRBJ2-1	CASRTSTANNEQFF	TGTGCCAGCAGAACGAGTACAGCAAACAATGAGCAGTTCTTC
.	.	TRBV12-3/TRBV12-4	TRBJ2-7	CASSFSGLYEQYF	TGTGCCAGCAGTTTCAGCGGTCTCTACGAGCAGTACTTC
.	.	TRBV25-1	TRBJ2-3	CASSPHGTRMTTDTQYF	TGTGCCAGCAGTCCACACGGGACACGAATGACCACAGATACGCAGTATTTT
few	.	TRBV7-9	TRBJ1-1	CASSFQGTKTTEAFF	TGTGCCAGCAGCTTCCAGGGGACAAAAACCACTGAAGCTTTCTTT
.	.	TRBV19	TRBJ2-7	CASSMANTYEQYF	TGTGCCAGTAGTATGGCAAACACCTACGAGCAGTACTTC
.	.	TRBV6-5	TRBJ1-2	CASSYPTPGYGYTF	TGTGCCAGCAGTTACCCCACACCGGGCTATGGCTACACCTTC
.	TRBD2	TRBV6-2/TRBV6-3	TRBJ2-3	CASSYSTSSGRTSSTDTQYF	TGTGCCAGCAGTTACTCGACGAGTAGCGGGAGGACTTCTAGCACAGATACGCAGTATTTT
once	.	TRBV15	TRBJ2-6	CATSRDRLNPNVLTF	TGTGCCACCAGCAGAGATCGACTAAATCCCAACGTCCTGACTTTC
.	.	TRBV3-1/TRBV3-2	TRBJ1-6	CASSLRQNSPLHF	TGTGCCAGCAGCCTCAGACAGAATTCACCCCTCCACTTT
.	.	TRBV6-2/TRBV6-3	TRBJ1-4	CASSSRGGIGEKLFF	TGTGCCAGCAGTTCCCGAGGAGGGATAGGGGAAAAACTGTTTTTT
.	TRBD1	TRBV5-1	TRBJ2-5	CASSAKQGWETQYF	TGCGCCAGCAGCGCGAAACAGGGGTGGGAGACCCAGTACTTC
.	.	TRBV7-9	TRBJ2-2	CASSRRRDTGELFF	TGTGCCAGCAGCCGTCGCAGGGACACCGGGGAGCTGTTTTTT
.	TRBD2	TRBV29-1	TRBJ2-1	CSVLAGGGGEQFF	TGCAGCGTTTTAGCGGGAGGTGGGGGTGAGCAGTTCTTC
few	.	TRBV6-2/TRBV6-3	TRBJ1-1	CASSSTGNTEAFF	TGTGCCAGCAGTTCGACAGGGAACACTGAAGCTTTCTTT
.	.	TRBV18	TRBJ2-1	CASSLYRERNEQFF	TGTGCCAGCTCACTTTACAGGGAGCGCAATGAGCAGTTCTTC
.	TRBD1	TRBV27	TRBJ2-7	CASSLSEGAITYEQYF	TGTGCCAGCAGTTTATCAGAGGGGGCGATTACCTACGAGCAGTACTTC
.	.	TRBV30	TRBJ1-5	CAWSARRTENQPQHF	TGTGCCTGGAGTGCCAGGAGGACTGAGAATCAGCCCCAGCATTTT
once	.	TRBV27	TRBJ2-6	CASSRKGGLSSGANVLTF	TGTGCCAGCAGCCGTAAGGGGGGGCTTAGCTCTGGGGCCAACGTCCTGACTTTC
once	.	TRBV6-1	TRBJ1-2	CASSETPGGEGLNYGYTF	TGTGCCAGCAGTGAAACCCCCGGGGGGGAGGGATTAAACTATGGCTACACCTTC
.	TRBD1	TRBV28	TRBJ1-2	CASSSTGRGYTF	TGTGCCAGCAGTTCGACAGGGAGGGGCTACACCTTC
.	.	TRBV24-1	TRBJ2-1	CATRGADYNEQFF	TGTGCCACCAGGGGGGCCGACTACAATGAGCAGTTCTTC
.	.	TRBV5-5	TRBJ2-4	CASNPGAGKNIQYF	TGTGCCAGCAACCCGGGCGCGGGCAAAAACATTCAGTACTTC
few	.	TRBV14	TRBJ1-4	CASSPRGGGKLFF	TGTGCCAGCAGCCCCCGTGGCGGAGGAAAACTGTTTTTT
.	TRBD1	TRBV11-2	TRBJ1-1	CASSPDRSTEAFF	TGTGCCAGCAGCCCGGACAGGTCCACTGAAGCTTTCTTT
.	.	TRBV27	TRBJ1-2	CASSQGLGYYGYTF	TGTGCCAGCAGTCAGGGGCTAGGGTACTATGGCTACACCTTC
.	.	TRBV6-1	TRBJ2-7	CASSEVRQTYEQYF	TGTGCCAGCAGTGAAGTTCGACAAACCTACGAGCAGTACTTC
.	.	TRBV14	TRBJ1-1	CASSLEMGRTEAFF	TGTGCCAGCAGCCTTGAGATGGGGCGGACTGAAGCTTTCTTT
.	TRBD1	TRBV6-2/TRBV6-3	TRBJ2-7	CASSGNRGSYEQYF	TGTGCCAGCAGTGGCAACAGGGGCTCCTACGAGCAGTACTTC
.	.	TRBV5-1	TRBJ2-7	CASSVQGYEQYF	TGCGCCAGCAGCGTTCAGGGGTACGAGCAGTACTTC